The present T cell receptor (beta chain) was sequenced within a study of human T cells and chemical hapten exposure. Study-wide results and caveats: Significantly more large CDR3 similarity clusters arose among expanded TCRs than among controls. As the donors had alopecia, their immune response may differ from healthy people's.

This clonotype was counted at least ten times. Its antigen is unknown. Via MiXCR, TCRdb re-called the RACE reads, giving one row per CDR3 protein. The profile shows some 170,000 distinct CDR3 sequences, 28% of them singletons. Germline CDR1 is LGHNA and CDR2 is YSLEER. The CDR3 runs to 13 residues. V shed 1 base and J shed 6 bases, with 10 bases lying between them. Time point: patch test 3, about 24 weeks after DPC sensitization. The treatment is: therapeutic diphenylcyclopropenone sensitization with weekly scalp DPC. Participating donors were patients with alopecia, aged 18 to 70 years, considered appropriate candidates for DPC. From whole blood left unfractionated, total RNA was extracted.

The material was whole blood, obtained in connection with sensitization to the hapten diphenylcyclopropenone (DPC). The TCR comes from a woman in her late teens or twenties with alopecia areata. Some clones in this sample may be carry-over from other donors' samples. The rearrangement uses TRBV4-3 and TRBJ2-7; unclear D gene. The CDR3 sequence: CASSQGAPGEQYF. In DNA, the CDR3 is TGCGCCAGCAGCCAAGGTGCCCCGGGCGAGCAGTACTTC.